A selection of T cell receptor beta chains follows, all from one sample in a study of T cell responses to AZD1222 COVID-19 vaccine. Using immunoSEQ multiplex PCR, the repertoire was profiled, and TCRdb retains in-frame clones only, with some absent. The sample consists of around 160,000 clones, around 89% of them appearing once. The sequences come from peripheral blood, collected on day 0 of AZD1222 vaccination. The source is an adult in good health. Each CDR3 is given with its conserved first and last residue. The D gene is left open where the match is weak. The size field is filled for only some rows; it gives once, few, many or a size class.

.,TRBV18,TRBJ1-1,.,TGTGCCAGCTCCCGTCTTGGGGAGAACACTGAAGCTTTCTTT,CASSRLGENTEAFF
TRBD1,TRBV4-2,TRBJ2-6,.,TGTGCCAGCACCGCCAAGATAGGGACAGGGAGTGTTGGGGCCAACGTCCTGACTTTC,CASTAKIGTGSVGANVLTF
TRBD1,TRBV28,TRBJ1-2,.,TGTGCCAGCAGACCCCGACAGGGAGGCTATGGCTACACCTTC,CASRPRQGGYGYTF
.,TRBV5-4,TRBJ2-5,.,TGTGCCAGCAGCTTTCAGGGGCAACGGACCCAGTACTTC,CASSFQGQRTQYF
TRBD1,TRBV25-1,TRBJ1-6,.,TGTGCCAGCAGTGAAGGTTGGACAGGGGGATTTCTATTCCCCCTCCACTTT,CASSEGWTGGFLFPLHF
.,TRBV6-1,TRBJ2-3,.,TGTGCCAGCAGTGAAGCCTTCGGAGATACGCAGTATTTT,CASSEAFGDTQYF
.,TRBV14,TRBJ1-6,.,TGTGCCAGCAGCCAAACAGGGTCTAATTCACCCCTCCACTTT,CASSQTGSNSPLHF
.,TRBV29-1,TRBJ1-2,.,TGCAGCGTGGAACGAGTCTATGGCTACACCTTC,CSVERVYGYTF
TRBD2,TRBV18,TRBJ2-3,once,TGTGCCAGCTCACTTAATAGCGGGCTGAGCACAGATACGCAGTATTTT,CASSLNSGLSTDTQYF
TRBD1,TRBV2,TRBJ1-1,.,TGTGCCAGCAGGCCCGGGACAGGCCTAATGAACACTGAAGCTTTCTTT,CASRPGTGLMNTEAFF
.,TRBV4-1,TRBJ1-1,.,TGCGCCAGCAGCCAAGAATGGGGTGGGACTGAAGCTTTCTTT,CASSQEWGGTEAFF
.,TRBV28,TRBJ2-1,.,TGTGCCAGCAGATTAGGGGTTGAGCAGTTCTTC,CASRLGVEQFF
TRBD1,TRBV6-5,TRBJ2-2,.,TGTGCCAGCAGATTGGGACAGGGCCACACCGGGGAGCTGTTTTTT,CASRLGQGHTGELFF
.,TRBV7-3,TRBJ1-5,.,TGTGCCAGCAGCTTAATAGGGGTTCAGGGATCTGGAAATCAGCCCCAGCATTTT,CASSLIGVQGSGNQPQHF
TRBD1,TRBV7-2,TRBJ2-7,.,TGTGCCAGCAGCTCCTACCGGGACAGGGGCTCCTACGAGCAGTACTTC,CASSSYRDRGSYEQYF
TRBD2,TRBV7-3,TRBJ2-1,.,TGTGCCAGCAGCTCCCAAGGACTAGCGGGAGTGGGCAATGAGCAGTTCTTC,CASSSQGLAGVGNEQFF
.,TRBV6-5,TRBJ2-5,.,TGTGCCAGCAGTTACCCGTCAAGTAAGACCCAGTACTTC,CASSYPSSKTQYF
TRBD2,TRBV2,TRBJ2-1,.,TGTGCCAGCACAGGACTAGCGGGAGGAGGTGAGCAGTTCTTC,CASTGLAGGGEQFF
TRBD1,TRBV28,TRBJ1-3,few,TGTGCCAGCGGAATTCCGGGACAGTCTTACTCTGGAAACACCATATATTTT,CASGIPGQSYSGNTIYF
.,TRBV6-5,TRBJ1-4,.,TGTGCCAGCCGCCTCAGACAGTACCCTAATGAAAAACTGTTTTTT,CASRLRQYPNEKLFF
.,TRBV5-1,TRBJ2-7,.,TGCGCCAGCAGCGCTGGACTTAACGGGGGCTACGAGCAGTACTTC,CASSAGLNGGYEQYF
.,TRBV2,TRBJ1-1,few,TGTGCCACCGGGCCAGCCCCTGAGACTGAAGCTTTCTTT,CATGPAPETEAFF
.,TRBV7-2,TRBJ1-1,.,TGTGCCAGCAGCCCTCGTTCTCGGCCCGGTGAAGCTTTCTTT,CASSPRSRPGEAFF
TRBD1,TRBV5-4,TRBJ2-1,.,TGTGCCAGCAGGTCCTTCGGACAGGGGGCAGGGGAGCAGTTCTTC,CASRSFGQGAGEQFF
.,TRBV7-9,TRBJ1-5,.,TGTGCCAGCAGCTTAGGCAGGGCCAGCAATCAGCCCCAGCATTTT,CASSLGRASNQPQHF
TRBD2,TRBV2,TRBJ2-5,once,TGTGCCAGCAGTGTCTCAAGTAGCGGGGTGACCCAGTACTTC,CASSVSSSGVTQYF
TRBD1,TRBV11-2,TRBJ1-4,.,TGTGCCAGCAGCGTACAGGGGGCAACTAATGAAAAACTGTTTTTT,CASSVQGATNEKLFF
TRBD1,TRBV5-1,TRBJ1-1,.,TGCGCCAGCAGCGTGGACAGGGCGATTTCTGGAGCTTTCTTT,CASSVDRAISGAFF
.,TRBV27,TRBJ2-7,.,TGTGCCAGCAGTTTAGATCGGGGCACTTACTACGAGCAGTACTTC,CASSLDRGTYYEQYF
TRBD1,TRBV7-2,TRBJ1-6,.,TGTGCCAGCAGCCCCGGGACAGTCAAAAATTCACCCCTCCACTTT,CASSPGTVKNSPLHF
.,TRBV6-2/TRBV6-3,TRBJ1-5,.,TGTGCCAGCAGTCCCGGCAGTGGTAGCAATCAGCCCCAGCATTTT,CASSPGSGSNQPQHF
TRBD1,TRBV28,TRBJ2-7,.,TGTGCCAGCAGCGTTGGACTAGGACAGGGGACCGAGCAGTACTTC,CASSVGLGQGTEQYF
.,TRBV7-6,TRBJ2-1,.,TGTGCCAGCAGCCCTGGGGAGCGGGCTGGGGAGCAGTTCTTC,CASSPGERAGEQFF
TRBD2,TRBV6-4,TRBJ2-3,.,TGTGCCAGCAGTGACGGGGCGGGAGCCTCAGATACGCAGTATTTT,CASSDGAGASDTQYF
TRBD2,TRBV6-6,TRBJ2-4,.,TGTGCCAGCAGTTCTACTAGCGGGAGTGTCAAAAACATTCAGTACTTC,CASSSTSGSVKNIQYF
TRBD2,TRBV5-4,TRBJ2-7,once,TGTGCCAGCAGCCTCGGGAGGGCCGACGAGCAGTACTTC,CASSLGRADEQYF
TRBD1,TRBV18,TRBJ2-1,.,TGTGCCAGCTCACCGCGGACCACCCGGGACAGCAGCTACAATGAGCAGTTCTTC,CASSPRTTRDSSYNEQFF
.,TRBV5-1,TRBJ2-5,.,TGCGCCAGCAGCTTGGACGGGTCCCTAGGGGAGACCCAGTACTTC,CASSLDGSLGETQYF
TRBD1,TRBV4-3,TRBJ1-2,.,TGCGCCAGCAGCCCCGACAGGGTAGGGGGCTACACCTTC,CASSPDRVGGYTF
TRBD1,TRBV6-5,TRBJ2-2,.,TGTGCCAGCAGGTCGACAGGGGTCTACACCGGGGAGCTGTTTTTT,CASRSTGVYTGELFF
.,TRBV18,TRBJ2-7,.,TGTGCCAGCTCACCTACCCAGGACGAGCAGTACTTC,CASSPTQDEQYF
TRBD1,TRBV7-9,TRBJ1-4,.,TGTGCCAGCAGCTTTGTTACAGGGGTCGAAAAACTGTTTTTT,CASSFVTGVEKLFF
TRBD1,TRBV19,TRBJ1-5,.,TGTGCCAGTAGCCCAACAGGGGGCGGACAGCCCCAGCATTTT,CASSPTGGGQPQHF
.,TRBV4-3,TRBJ1-1,.,TGCGCCAGCAGCCAGCAACTGAACACTGAAGCTTTCTTT,CASSQQLNTEAFF
.,TRBV5-1,TRBJ1-5,.,TGCGCCAGCAGCTTGCAGTACGGGACCTTTAGCAATCAGCCCCAGCATTTT,CASSLQYGTFSNQPQHF
.,TRBV15,TRBJ2-1,.,TGTGCCACCAGCCCCCAGGGGGAGGGTCTCTACAATGAGCAGTTCTTC,CATSPQGEGLYNEQFF
.,TRBV6-5,TRBJ1-5,.,TGTGCCAGCAGATCCGGGACGAATAGCAATCAGCCCCAGCATTTT,CASRSGTNSNQPQHF
.,TRBV7-2,TRBJ1-1,.,TGTGCCAGCAGCTTAGAAGGGCTCACTGAAGCTTTCTTT,CASSLEGLTEAFF
.,TRBV2,TRBJ1-2,.,TGTGCCCACTCCCCCGGACAGAGCTATGGCTACACCTTC,CAHSPGQSYGYTF
.,TRBV4-1,TRBJ1-5,.,TGCGCCAGTCGGGTAGGGGGGATGGGGCAGCCCCAGCATTTT,CASRVGGMGQPQHF
.,TRBV5-1,TRBJ2-7,once,TGCGCCAGCAGCTTGCCAGGACCTTACGAGCAGTACTTC,CASSLPGPYEQYF
.,TRBV18,TRBJ1-3,.,TGTGCCAGCTCCCCCGGACAGTCCACTGGAAACACCATATATTTT,CASSPGQSTGNTIYF
.,TRBV4-3,TRBJ2-7,.,TGCGCCAGCAGCCAAGAGGCGGGGAACGAGCAGTACTTC,CASSQEAGNEQYF
.,TRBV3-1/TRBV3-2,TRBJ2-5,.,TGTGCCAGCAGCCAAGTATTACGCCTGACCCAGTACTTC,CASSQVLRLTQYF
TRBD1,TRBV2,TRBJ1-2,.,TGTGCCAGCGGGAGGGACAGGGAGTTCTATGGCTACACCTTC,CASGRDREFYGYTF
.,TRBV20-1,TRBJ1-1,.,TGCAGTGCTAGTCCCTCAGCGGCGAACACTGAAGCTTTCTTT,CSASPSAANTEAFF
TRBD1,TRBV2,TRBJ2-7,.,TGTGCCAGCAGTGTCCCTTTAACAGGGGGCGCGACCTTCTACGAGCAGTACTTC,CASSVPLTGGATFYEQYF
TRBD2,TRBV11-3,TRBJ2-3,.,TGTGCCAGCAGCTCGGGACTAGTCGCAGATACGCAGTATTTT,CASSSGLVADTQYF
.,TRBV5-1,TRBJ2-2,once,TGCGCCAGCAGCCCAACGACGGACTACACCGGGGAGCTGTTTTTT,CASSPTTDYTGELFF
.,TRBV2,TRBJ1-4,.,TGTGCCAGCAGGGGGGAAGTCGGGGAAAAACTGTTTTTT,CASRGEVGEKLFF